Below, one TCR beta chain is given with its context. Other DNA variants within this sample encode the same CDR3. The data were taken from a study of blood T cell repertoires in COVID-19. This CDR3 is 16 amino acids long. The J segment lost 4 bases and the V segment lost 0 bases, leaving 5 bases of the junction unmatched. The V gene's germline CDR1 is SGHRS and CDR2 YFSETQ. In the original processing: For nucleated cells, counts were estimated from reference gene primer amplification. Clones were read by immunoSEQ multiplex PCR, and TCRdb kept only the in-frame ones, dropping some. V and J calls and clone size are as listed in that table; D and trimming were resolved from the DNA. The sample has 190,000 or so clones, approximately 82% seen once.

This TCR was recovered from a human donor with acute or convalescent COVID-19. The donor label of this sample is uncertain. V and J are TRBV5-1 and TRBJ2-2, with 8 bases that match TRBD2. Sequencing was done on a sample of peripheral blood. This CDR3 reads CASSLVVAGGTGELFF. The CDR3 DNA sequence: TGCGCCAGCAGCTTGGTGGTGGCGGGAGGCACCGGGGAGCTGTTTTTT. Drawing the rest from reference TRBV5-1 and TRBJ2-2, the complete variable domain is KAGVTQTPRYLIKTRGQQVTLSCSPISGHRSVSWYQQTPGQGLQFLFEYFSETQRNKGNFPGRFSGRQFSNSRSEMNVSTLELGDSALYLCASSLVVAGGTGELFFGEGSRLTVL.